This TCR beta chain was sequenced in a study of patients and donors after allogeneic stem cell transplantation. TCRdb re-analysed the RT-PCR reads in MiXCR, keeping a single row per CDR3 protein. The data show some 880,000 distinct CDR3 sequences, with around 17% seen just once and roughly 6% held by the top ten. Germline-derived CDR1 and CDR2 are DFQATT and SNEGSKA (reference sequence). The V end was cut by 5 bases, the J end by 3 bases, with 8 bases between. The CDR3 extends over 11 amino acids. The V gene is TRBV20-1, the J gene TRBJ2-7, with D unclear. Source material: blood, either unsorted or a sorted T cell fraction (not recorded which). This receptor was identified in a human donor who was either an allogeneic HSCT recipient or a stem cell or donor lymphocyte infusion donor (not recorded which). It is not recorded whose cells these are; they may come from a transplant donor. CDR3 sequence: CSASSVYEQYF. DNA of the CDR3: TGCAGTGCTTCCTCAGTCTACGAGCAGTACTTC.